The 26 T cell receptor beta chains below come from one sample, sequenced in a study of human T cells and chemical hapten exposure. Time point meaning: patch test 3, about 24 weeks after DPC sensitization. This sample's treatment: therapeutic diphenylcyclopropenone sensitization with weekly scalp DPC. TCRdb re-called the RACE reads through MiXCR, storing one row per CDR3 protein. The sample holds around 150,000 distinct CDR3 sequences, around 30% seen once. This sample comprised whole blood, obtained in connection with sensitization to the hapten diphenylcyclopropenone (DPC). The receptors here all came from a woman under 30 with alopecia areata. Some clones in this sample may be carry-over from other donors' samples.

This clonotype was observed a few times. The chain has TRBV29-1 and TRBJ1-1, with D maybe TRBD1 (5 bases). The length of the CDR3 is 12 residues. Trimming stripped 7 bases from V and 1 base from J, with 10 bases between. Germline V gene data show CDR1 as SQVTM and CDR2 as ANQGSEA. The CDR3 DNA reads TGCAGCGCGGGAACAGGGAACACTGAAGCTTTCTTT. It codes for CSAGTGNTEAFF. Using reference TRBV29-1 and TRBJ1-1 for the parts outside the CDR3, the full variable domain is SAVISQKPSRDICQRGTSLTIQCQVDSQVTMMFWYRQQPGQSLTLIATANQGSEATYESGFVIDKFPISRPNLTFSTLTVSNMSPEDSSIYLCSAGTGNTEAFFGQGTRLTVV.

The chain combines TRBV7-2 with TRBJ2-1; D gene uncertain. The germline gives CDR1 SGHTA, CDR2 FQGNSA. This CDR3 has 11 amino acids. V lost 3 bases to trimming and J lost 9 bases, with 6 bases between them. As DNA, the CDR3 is TGTGCCAGCAGCTTGGGATTTGAGCAGTTCTTC. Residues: CASSLGFEQFF.

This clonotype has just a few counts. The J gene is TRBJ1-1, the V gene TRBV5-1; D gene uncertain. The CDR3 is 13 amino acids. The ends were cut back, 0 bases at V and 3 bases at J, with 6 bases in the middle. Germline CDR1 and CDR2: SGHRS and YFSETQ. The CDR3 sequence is CASSLEEDTEAFF. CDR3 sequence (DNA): TGCGCCAGCAGCTTGGAAGAAGACACTGAAGCTTTCTTT.

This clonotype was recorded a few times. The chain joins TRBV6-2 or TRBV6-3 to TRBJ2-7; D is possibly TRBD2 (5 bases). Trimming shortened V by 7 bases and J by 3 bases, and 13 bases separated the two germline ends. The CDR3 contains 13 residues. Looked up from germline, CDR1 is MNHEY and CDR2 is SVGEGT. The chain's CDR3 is CASTDSAGYEQYF. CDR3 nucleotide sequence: TGTGCCAGCACCGATTCTGCGGGCTACGAGCAGTACTTC.

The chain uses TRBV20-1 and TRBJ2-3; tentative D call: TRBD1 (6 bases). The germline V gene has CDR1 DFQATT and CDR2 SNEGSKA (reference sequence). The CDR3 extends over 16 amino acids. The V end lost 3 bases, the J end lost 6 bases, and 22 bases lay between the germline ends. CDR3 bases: TGCAGTGCTAGGCCCGGGACACAAGTAATCACGGATACGCAGTATTTT. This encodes CSARPGTQVITDTQYF.

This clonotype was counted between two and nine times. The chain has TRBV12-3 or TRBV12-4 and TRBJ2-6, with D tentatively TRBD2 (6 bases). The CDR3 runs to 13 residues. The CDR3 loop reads CALGGAGANVLTF. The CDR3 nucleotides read TGTGCATTGGGAGGTGCTGGGGCCAACGTCCTGACTTTC.

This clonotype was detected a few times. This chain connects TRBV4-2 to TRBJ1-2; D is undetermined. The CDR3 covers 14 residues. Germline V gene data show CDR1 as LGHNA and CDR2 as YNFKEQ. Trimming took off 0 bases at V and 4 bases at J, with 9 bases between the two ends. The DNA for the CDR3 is TGTGCCAGCAGCCAAGATTTTGCAGCCTATGGCTACACCTTC. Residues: CASSQDFAAYGYTF.

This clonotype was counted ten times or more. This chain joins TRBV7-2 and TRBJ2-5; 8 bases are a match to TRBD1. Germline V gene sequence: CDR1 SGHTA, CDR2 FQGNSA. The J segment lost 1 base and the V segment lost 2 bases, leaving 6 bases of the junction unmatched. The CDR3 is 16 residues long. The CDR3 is CASSLNHRGSQETQYF. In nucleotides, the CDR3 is TGTGCCAGCAGCTTAAACCACAGGGGGAGCCAAGAGACCCAGTACTTC.

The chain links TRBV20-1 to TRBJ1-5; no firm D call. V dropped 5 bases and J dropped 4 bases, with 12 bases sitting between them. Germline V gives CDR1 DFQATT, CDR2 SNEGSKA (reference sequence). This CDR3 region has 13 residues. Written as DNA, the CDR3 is TGCAGTGCTCCTCTCTCGGGGAATCAGCCCCAGCATTTT. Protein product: CSAPLSGNQPQHF.

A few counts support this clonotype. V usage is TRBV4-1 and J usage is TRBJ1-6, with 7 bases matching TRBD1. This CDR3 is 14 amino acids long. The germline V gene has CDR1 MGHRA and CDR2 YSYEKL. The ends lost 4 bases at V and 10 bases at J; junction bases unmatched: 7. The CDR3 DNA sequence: TGCGCCAGCAGCCCCGACAGGGTTAGCTCACCCCTCCACTTT. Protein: CASSPDRVSSPLHF.

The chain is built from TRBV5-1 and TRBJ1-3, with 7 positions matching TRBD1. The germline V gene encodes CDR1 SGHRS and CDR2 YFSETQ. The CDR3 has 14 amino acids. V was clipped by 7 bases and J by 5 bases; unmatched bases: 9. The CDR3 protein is CASSPDRPRNTIYF. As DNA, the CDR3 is TGCGCCAGCTCGCCGGACAGGCCGAGAAACACCATATATTTT.

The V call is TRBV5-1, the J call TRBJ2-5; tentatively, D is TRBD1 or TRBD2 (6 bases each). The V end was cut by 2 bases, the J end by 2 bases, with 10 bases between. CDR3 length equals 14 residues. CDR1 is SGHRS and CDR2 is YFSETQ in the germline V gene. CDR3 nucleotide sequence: TGCGCCAGCAGCTTCGGGGGCCAACAAGAGACCCAGTACTTC. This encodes CASSFGGQQETQYF.

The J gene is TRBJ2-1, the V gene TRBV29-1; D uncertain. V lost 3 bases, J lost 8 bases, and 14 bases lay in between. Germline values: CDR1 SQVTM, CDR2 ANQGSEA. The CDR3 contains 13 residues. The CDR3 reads CSVEDRIIDEQFF. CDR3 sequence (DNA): TGCAGCGTTGAGGACCGAATAATAGATGAGCAGTTCTTC.

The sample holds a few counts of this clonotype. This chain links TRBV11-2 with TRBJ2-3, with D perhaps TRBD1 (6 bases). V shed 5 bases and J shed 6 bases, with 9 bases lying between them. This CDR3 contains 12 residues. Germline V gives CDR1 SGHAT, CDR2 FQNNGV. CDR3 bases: TGTGCCAGCAGCCCGGACAGTGATACGCAGTATTTT. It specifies CASSPDSDTQYF.

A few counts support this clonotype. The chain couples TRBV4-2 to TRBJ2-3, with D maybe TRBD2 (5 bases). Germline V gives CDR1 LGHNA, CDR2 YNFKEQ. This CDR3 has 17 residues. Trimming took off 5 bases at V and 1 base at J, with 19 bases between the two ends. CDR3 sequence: CASSSSEWEWGTDTQYF. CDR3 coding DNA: TGTGCCAGCAGCTCGTCGGAATGGGAGTGGGGCACAGATACGCAGTATTTT.

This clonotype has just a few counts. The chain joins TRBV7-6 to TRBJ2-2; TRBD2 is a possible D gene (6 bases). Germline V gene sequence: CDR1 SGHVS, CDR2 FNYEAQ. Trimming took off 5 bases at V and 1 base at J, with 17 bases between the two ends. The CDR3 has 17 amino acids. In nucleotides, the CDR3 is TGTGCCAGCAGCCTATTTGGCGGGACGTTGAACACCGGGGAGCTGTTTTTT. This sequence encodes CASSLFGGTLNTGELFF.

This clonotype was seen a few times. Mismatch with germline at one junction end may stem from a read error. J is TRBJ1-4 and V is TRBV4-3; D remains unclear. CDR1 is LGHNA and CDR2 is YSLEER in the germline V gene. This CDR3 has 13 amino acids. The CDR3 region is CASSPKAGGKLFF. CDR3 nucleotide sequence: TGTGCCAGCAGCCCCAAGGCCGGCGGAAAACTGTTTTTT.

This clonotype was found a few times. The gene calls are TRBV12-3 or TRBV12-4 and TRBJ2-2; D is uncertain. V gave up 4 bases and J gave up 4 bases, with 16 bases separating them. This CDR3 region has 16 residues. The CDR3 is CASSSPGLSGTGELFF. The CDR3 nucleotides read TGTGCCAGCAGTTCCCCGGGCCTTTCAGGCACCGGGGAGCTGTTTTTT.

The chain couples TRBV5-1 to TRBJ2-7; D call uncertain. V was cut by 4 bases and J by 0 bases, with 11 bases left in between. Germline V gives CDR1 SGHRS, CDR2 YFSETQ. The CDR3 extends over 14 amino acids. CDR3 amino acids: CASSARLGSYEQYF. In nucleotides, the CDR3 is TGCGCCAGCAGCGCCCGACTGGGCTCCTACGAGCAGTACTTC.

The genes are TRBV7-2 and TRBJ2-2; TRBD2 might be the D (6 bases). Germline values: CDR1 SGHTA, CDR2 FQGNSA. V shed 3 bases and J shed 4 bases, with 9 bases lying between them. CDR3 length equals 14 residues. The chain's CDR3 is CASSFPGVTGELFF. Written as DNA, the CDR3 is TGTGCCAGCAGCTTCCCGGGAGTCACCGGGGAGCTGTTTTTT.

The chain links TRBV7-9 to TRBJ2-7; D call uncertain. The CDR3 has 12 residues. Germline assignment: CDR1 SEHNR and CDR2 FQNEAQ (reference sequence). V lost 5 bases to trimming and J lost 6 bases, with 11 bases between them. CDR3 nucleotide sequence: TGTGCCAGCAGCCGAGCCAGCAGCGAGCAGTACTTC. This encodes CASSRASSEQYF.

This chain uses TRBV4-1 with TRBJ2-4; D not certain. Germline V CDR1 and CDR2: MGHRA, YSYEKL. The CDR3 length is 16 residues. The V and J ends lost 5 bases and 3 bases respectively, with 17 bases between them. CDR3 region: CASSAAKPRDKNIQYF. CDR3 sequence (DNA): TGCGCCAGCAGCGCCGCCAAGCCGCGAGACAAAAACATTCAGTACTTC.

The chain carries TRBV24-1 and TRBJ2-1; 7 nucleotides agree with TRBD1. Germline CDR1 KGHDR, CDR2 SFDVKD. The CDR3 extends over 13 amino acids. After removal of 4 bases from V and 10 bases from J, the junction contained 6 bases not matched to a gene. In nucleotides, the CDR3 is TGTGCCACCAGTGACTCCGACAGGGACGAGCAGTTCTTC. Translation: CATSDSDRDEQFF.

CDR3 loop: CASSVGGQANTGELFF. CDR3 bases: TGTGCCAGCAGCGTAGGGGGGCAGGCGAACACCGGGGAGCTGTTTTTT. The chain has TRBV9 and TRBJ2-2; weak D call: TRBD1 (6 bases). Trimming shortened V by 0 bases and J by 0 bases, and 9 bases separated the two germline ends. The CDR3 loop spans 16 amino acids. Per germline, CDR1 SGDLS and CDR2 YYNGEE.

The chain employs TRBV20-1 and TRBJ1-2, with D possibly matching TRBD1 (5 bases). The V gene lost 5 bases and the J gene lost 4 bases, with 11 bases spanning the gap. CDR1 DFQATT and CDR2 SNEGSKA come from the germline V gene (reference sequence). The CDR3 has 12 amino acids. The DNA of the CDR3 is TGCAGTGCTTATGACAGCCCCTATGGCTACACCTTC. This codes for CSAYDSPYGYTF.

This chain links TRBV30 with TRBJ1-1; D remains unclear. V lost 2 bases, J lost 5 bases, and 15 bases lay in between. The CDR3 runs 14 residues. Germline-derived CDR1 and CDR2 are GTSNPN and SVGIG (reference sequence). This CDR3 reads CAWSLLFAGTEAFF. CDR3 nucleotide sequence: TGTGCCTGGAGTCTTCTATTTGCCGGGACTGAAGCTTTCTTT. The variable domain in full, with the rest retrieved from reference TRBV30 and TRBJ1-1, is SQTIHQWPATLVQPVGSPLSLECTVEGTSNPNLYWYRQAAGRGLQLLFYSVGIGQISSEVPQNLSASRPQDRQFILSSKKLLLSDSGFYLCAWSLLFAGTEAFFGQGTRLTVV.